This T cell receptor (beta chain) was observed in a study of CXCR3-negative and CXCR3-positive naive CD8 T cells. The study, taken as a whole, reports: In CXCR3-positive naive cells, the TRB CDR3s were more hydrophobic than in CXCR3-negative naive cells. With respect to TRBV-TRBJ usage, naive CXCR3-negative and CXCR3-positive cells were similar; memory differed. High diversity, comparable across both naive subsets, contrasted with much lower diversity in memory CD8+ cells.

The germline CDR1 and CDR2 sequences are SGHRS and YFSETQ. This CDR3 has 15 amino acids. In regard to this clonotype: Its antigen is as yet unknown.

Every CD8+ subset sample held around 300,000 flow-sorted cells, done in triplicate. UMI-labeled 5' RACE yielded the TRB cDNA libraries. TCRdb reprocessed the 5' RACE reads, keeping one entry per CDR3 protein, no DNA. The sample totals fewer than 90,000 distinct CDR3 sequences. V gene TRBV5-1 combines with J gene TRBJ2-3; the D gene TCRdb calls, TRBD1, cannot be checked with no DNA. The sequence came from a human donor in good health. Some clones in this sample may be carry-over from other donors' samples. The material sequenced was naive CXCR3+ CD8+ T cells from blood. Subset in this sample: CD45RO-CCR7+CD27+CD95- naive CD8+ T cells expressing CXCR3 (TNR3+). The CDR3 here is CASSFLDRGTDTQYF. Drawing the rest from reference TRBV5-1 and TRBJ2-3, the complete variable domain is KAGVTQTPRYLIKTRGQQVTLSCSPISGHRSVSWYQQTPGQGLQFLFEYFSETQRNKGNFPGRFSGRQFSNSRSEMNVSTLELGDSALYLCASSFLDRGTDTQYFGPGTRLTVL.